This TCR beta chain was sequenced during a study of shared T cell receptors in the human thymus. In this sample, this clone turned up a few times. Deletions cut 5 bases from V and 4 bases from J, with 11 bases between. Germline CDR1 reads LNHDA; CDR2 reads SQIVND (reference sequence). The CDR3 sequence is 14 residues long. Sequenced by immunoSEQ multiplex PCR; TCRdb stores in-frame clones only, minus some. The top ten hold about 0.013% of the sample, which has approximately 490,000 clones, approximately 80% seen once. This sample also belongs to another study, concerning human thymus T cells. Per that paper: Donors consisted of healthy Finnish infants (having corrective surgery for congenital heart defects). Thymic material originated from resections removed in the course of corrective heart surgery. Thymic and blood repertoires seemed to show skewed V and J gene use.

Sequencing input: thymocytes. The receptor was derived from a boy in the first two years of life with a congenital heart defect. This chain links TRBV19 with TRBJ1-4; the D gene is possibly TRBD1 (5 bases). CDR3 DNA: TGTGCCAGTAGTGCGGGGCAGGGTAATGAAAAACTGTTTTTT. Its translation: CASSAGQGNEKLFF.